The clone carrying this T cell receptor beta chain was recorded at least ten times. Its antigen is currently unknown. This sample is drawn from a study of glioma-infiltrating T cells. The study's findings and limits: Tissue-blood divergence was below expectation in non-neoplastic patients, above in gliomas.

Amplification of TCR alpha and beta CDR3 regions from RNA used iRepertoire nested multiplex PCR. Input was roughly 85-400 ng of tissue mRNA or PBMC total RNA. TCRdb passed the multiplex PCR reads through MiXCR, listing each CDR3 protein once. The repertoire includes approximately 190,000 distinct CDR3 sequences, 32% of them detected once, and over 20% sits in the top ten. The clonotype comes from a human donor with low-grade glioma or glioblastoma, undergoing nonglioma brain surgery, or in good health (not recorded which). Sequencing was done on a sample of glioma tissue, nonneoplastic brain tissue, or PBMCs (not recorded which).

The CDR3 is CASSLGGGAGIETQYF. The CDR3 DNA reads as TGTGCCAGCAGTCTAGGGGGAGGGGCAGGGATAGAGACCCAGTACTTC. V is TRBV28 and J is TRBJ2-5; possibly TRBD2 for D (7 bases). The V and J ends lost 5 bases and 4 bases respectively, with 20 bases between them. This CDR3 has 16 amino acids. Germline loops: CDR1 MDHEN, CDR2 SYDVKM.